The table lists the clone carrying this T cell receptor (beta chain) with many counts. During its preparation, the TCRbeta library received unique molecular identifiers. In TCRdb, the PCR reads were re-called with MiXCR into one record per CDR3 protein. The profile shows over 550,000 distinct CDR3 sequences, about 11% of them singletons. These data belong to a study of T-cell reconstitution after alpha-beta-depleted transplantation in children. Trimming pared 6 bases from V and 2 bases from J, leaving 13 bases between. This CDR3 is built from 14 residues. CDR1 and CDR2 (germline): SNHLY, FYNNEI. The TCR sequence derives from a human donor who donated a stem cell graft to a child with acute myeloid leukemia. This sequence joins TRBV2 and TRBJ1-2; D is possibly TRBD1 (6 bases). This material consisted of PBMCs from the stem cell graft donor, taken from the stem cell graft. The CDR3 sequence is CASRARTENYGYTF. CDR3 in DNA: TGTGCCAGCAGGGCCAGGACAGAAAACTATGGCTACACCTTC.